This T cell receptor (beta chain) was recovered during a study of blood T cell repertoires in COVID-19. Background on the study: The United States, Italy and Spain provided the acute and convalescent COVID-19 samples. Sources were T cells, B-cell-depleted T cells, or PBMCs; the material itself was cDNA or gDNA.

The authors' processing: The assay estimated nucleated cells by amplifying reference gene primers. Data came from immunoSEQ multiplex PCR; TCRdb stores just in-frame clones and leaves some out. V and J calls and clone size come straight from that table; D and trimming were deduced from the DNA. The table includes more than 140,000 clones, more than 65% detected once. What was sequenced was peripheral blood. This receptor was taken from a woman between 45 and 65 years old in a cohort sampled during active or convalescent COVID-19.

The CDR3 coding sequence is TGTGCCAGCAGCTTAGGGACAGGGAACACTGAAGCTTTCTTT. Protein: CASSLGTGNTEAFF. This chain links TRBV11-3 with TRBJ1-1; 7 nucleotides agree with TRBD1. The length of the CDR3 is 14 residues. V lost 1 base and J lost 1; bases outside the gene matches: 0. Germline loops: CDR1 SGHNT, CDR2 YENEEA.